These 17 T cell receptor beta chains were all obtained from the same sample, sequenced in a study of blood T cell repertoires in COVID-19. TCRdb keeps only in-frame clones here, not all; method: immunoSEQ multiplex PCR. This sample has about 110,000 clones, with more than 70% found just once. The source material was peripheral blood. All receptors derive from a man in his 70s with acute or convalescent COVID-19.

This clone has only one observation. The gene calls are TRBV15 and TRBJ1-1; a possible D gene is TRBD1 (6 bases). The CDR3 loop spans 12 amino acids. V gave up 8 bases and J gave up 1 base, with 8 bases separating them. Germline CDR1 LNHNV, CDR2 YYDKDF (reference sequence). DNA of the CDR3: TGTGCCACCGCGACAGGGAACACTGAAGCTTTCTTT. Translated: CATATGNTEAFF.

This chain connects TRBV19 to TRBJ1-1; D is perhaps TRBD1 (5 bases). Looked up from germline, CDR1 is LNHDA and CDR2 is SQIVND (reference sequence). The CDR3 covers 13 residues. The ends were cut back, 3 bases at V and 9 bases at J, with 14 bases in the middle. In DNA, the CDR3 is TGTGCCAGTAGTATTGACCCGACAGAGAAAGCTTTCTTT. Its protein is CASSIDPTEKAFF.

The gene calls are TRBV5-8 and TRBJ2-1; 15 bases line up with TRBD2. CDR1 SGHTS and CDR2 YDEGEE come from the germline V gene. This CDR3 is 16 amino acids long. The trim removed 4 bases at V and 7 bases at J, leaving 6 bases unmatched. The CDR3 DNA follows: TGTGCCAGCAGCCCGCGGACTAGCGGGGGGGTGAATGAGCAGTTCTTC. Translation gives CASSPRTSGGVNEQFF.

This chain joins TRBV5-1 and TRBJ1-2; 7 bases line up with TRBD1. The V gene's germline CDR1 is SGHRS and CDR2 YFSETQ. CDR3 size: 14 residues. The ends lost 2 bases at V and 6 bases at J; junction bases unmatched: 7. CDR3 protein: CASSLYRGSNGYTF. In nucleotides, the CDR3 is TGCGCCAGCAGCTTATACAGGGGCTCGAATGGCTACACCTTC.

This clone was recorded only once. This chain's CDR3 is CASSPGDNSGNTIYF. In nucleotides, the CDR3 is TGTGCCAGCAGTCCCGGGGACAACTCTGGAAACACCATATATTTT. The rearrangement links TRBV28 to TRBJ1-3; D might be TRBD1 (6 bases). Trimming shortened V by 5 bases and J by 0 bases, and 11 bases separated the two germline ends. Per germline, CDR1 MDHEN and CDR2 SYDVKM. The CDR3 totals 15 residues. Supplemented by reference TRBV28 and TRBJ1-3, the full variable domain reads DVKVTQSSRYLVKRTGEKVFLECVQDMDHENMFWYRQDPGLGLRLIYFSYDVKMKEKGDIPEGYSVSREKKERFSLILESASTNQTSMYLCASSPGDNSGNTIYFGEGSWLTVV.

The J gene is TRBJ2-2, the V gene TRBV19; a weak D match, TRBD1 (5 bases). V dropped 6 bases and J dropped 1 base, with 9 bases sitting between them. The CDR3 has 14 residues. Germline loops: CDR1 LNHDA, CDR2 SQIVND (reference sequence). DNA for the CDR3: TGTGCCAGTAGAAATGACAGGAACACCGGGGAGCTGTTTTTT. The encoded protein is CASRNDRNTGELFF.

This clone was seen more than once but under ten times. This sequence joins TRBV7-8 and TRBJ1-5, with D perhaps TRBD1 (6 bases). V was pared by 3 bases and J by 0 bases, with 9 bases between. CDR1 is SGHVS, CDR2 FQNEAQ, per germline. The CDR3 is made up of 15 amino acids. The DNA for the CDR3 is TGTGCCAGCAGCTTGACAGGAGATAGCAATCAGCCCCAGCATTTT. Its translation is CASSLTGDSNQPQHF.

This chain joins TRBV14 and TRBJ1-2; D is uncertain. The CDR3 runs 15 residues. V dropped 2 bases and J dropped 0 bases, with 10 bases sitting between them. Germline CDR1 and CDR2: SGHDN and FVKESK. In DNA form, the CDR3 reads TGTGCCAGCAGCCAATTTGGGCCTACTAACTATGGCTACACCTTC. It specifies CASSQFGPTNYGYTF.

This chain uses TRBV9 with TRBJ1-4; TRBD1 matches 12 bases. CDR1 SGDLS and CDR2 YYNGEE come from the germline V gene. The CDR3 runs 15 residues. V was clipped by 3 bases and J by 12 bases; unmatched bases: 9. CDR3 DNA: TGTGCCAGCAGCGAAACCGGGACAGGGGGCTACGAACTGTTTTTT. Encoded protein: CASSETGTGGYELFF.

The rearrangement uses TRBV7-3 and TRBJ1-2; TRBD1 matches 7 bases. Per the germline V gene, CDR1 is SGHTA and CDR2 is FQGTGA. The J segment lost 4 bases and the V segment lost 5 bases, leaving 4 bases of the junction unmatched. The CDR3 length is 13 residues. CDR3 bases: TGTGCCAGCAGCCCGACAGGGCTCTATGGCTACACCTTC. Translating gives CASSPTGLYGYTF. The whole variable domain, filled in from reference TRBV7-3 and TRBJ1-2, reads GAGVSQTPSNKVTEKGKYVELRCDPISGHTALYWYRQSLGQGPEFLIYFQGTGAADDSGLPNDRFFAVRPEGSVSTLKIQRTERGDSAVYLCASSPTGLYGYTFGSGTRLTVV.

DNA for the CDR3: TGTGCCAGCAGGACCAGGGCGTCTGGAAACACCATATATTTT. This codes for CASRTRASGNTIYF. The rearrangement uses TRBV6-6 and TRBJ1-3; D perhaps matches TRBD1 (5 bases). This CDR3 contains 14 residues. The V and J ends lost 6 bases and 1 base respectively, with 10 bases between them. From germline, CDR1 is MNHNY and CDR2 SVGAGI (reference sequence).

As regards this clone: Other DNA sequences from this sample encode an identical CDR3 as well. The chain uses TRBV9 and TRBJ2-2; 12 bases are shared with TRBD2. Trimming removed 4 bases from V and 4 bases from J; junction bases left unmatched: 5. From germline, CDR1 is SGDLS and CDR2 YYNGEE. This CDR3 comprises 16 residues. The DNA of the CDR3 is TGTGCCAGCAGCCCCAGACTAGCGGGGGTCACCGGGGAGCTGTTTTTT. Protein product: CASSPRLAGVTGELFF.

The chain combines TRBV3-1 (or the pseudogene TRBV3-2) with TRBJ2-2; D might be TRBD2 (6 bases). Trimming took off 4 bases at V and 0 bases at J, with 9 bases between the two ends. This CDR3 contains 15 residues. CDR1 LGHDT and CDR2 YNNKEL come from the germline V gene (reference sequence). The CDR3 protein is CASSPRGANTGELFF. CDR3 coding DNA: TGTGCCAGCAGCCCACGCGGGGCGAACACCGGGGAGCTGTTTTTT.

The chain is built from TRBV19 and TRBJ2-3; 9 nucleotides line up with TRBD1. The CDR3 covers 14 residues. Germline CDR1 LNHDA, CDR2 SQIVND (reference sequence). V shed 5 bases, J shed 4 bases, and the junction held 4 bases outside the gene matches. CDR3: CASSGTGPSDTQYF. The CDR3 coding sequence is TGTGCCAGTAGTGGGACAGGGCCGTCAGATACGCAGTATTTT.

The chain combines TRBV19 with TRBJ1-4; the match to TRBD1 covers 7 bases. V gave up 2 bases and J gave up 7 bases; unmatched junction bases: 4. From germline, CDR1 is LNHDA and CDR2 SQIVND (reference sequence). This CDR3 contains 14 residues. The CDR3 sequence is CASSIRTGREKLFF. Here the CDR3 DNA reads TGTGCCAGTAGTATAAGGACAGGTCGTGAAAAACTGTTTTTT.

The chain joins TRBV12-3 or TRBV12-4 to TRBJ2-5; D may be TRBD1 (5 bases). The V and J ends lost 3 bases and 6 bases respectively, with 11 bases between them. There are 13 residues in the CDR3. The CDR3: CASSFRAGQTQYF. The CDR3, as DNA: TGTGCCAGCAGTTTCAGGGCCGGCCAGACCCAGTACTTC.

The chain is built from TRBV11-3 and TRBJ2-2, with 8 bases fitting TRBD1. The germline V gene has CDR1 SGHNT and CDR2 YENEEA. V shed 1 base, J shed 5 bases, and the junction held 3 bases outside the gene matches. CDR3 size: 15 residues. CDR3 sequence reads: CASSLGQGKTGELFF. In DNA form, the CDR3 reads TGTGCCAGCAGCTTAGGACAGGGGAAGACCGGGGAGCTGTTTTTT. Filled out from reference TRBV11-3 and TRBJ2-2, the complete variable domain reads EAGVVQSPRYKIIEKKQPVAFWCNPISGHNTLYWYLQNLGQGPELLIRYENEEAVDDSQLPKDRFSAERLKGVDSTLKIQPAELGDSAVYLCASSLGQGKTGELFFGEGSRLTVL.